This T cell receptor (beta chain) was documented in a study of T cell clonotyping in hematopoietic cell transplantation. Regarding the study as a whole: At the given depth, recipient repertoires were over 95% de novo clonotypes. Pathologically expanded recipient clonotypes increased progressively from day 30 to day 180 as diversity fell. No sorting was done, leaving CD4 and CD8 contributions mixed.

Germline CDR1 is SSHAT and CDR2 is FNYEAQ (reference sequence). The CDR3 is 14 residues long. Trimming stripped 5 bases from V and 3 bases from J, with 14 bases between. On this clone itself: Its antigen is unidentified.

Method: immunoSEQ multiplex PCR; TCRdb's copy keeps in-frame clones and lacks some. The sample shows more than 65,000 clones, roughly 94% of them seen only once. The specimen sequenced was peripheral blood mononuclear cells. This sequence originates from a man in his fifties in good health. Some clones in this sample may be carry-over from other donors' samples. J is TRBJ2-7 and V is TRBV7-7; the D gene is possibly TRBD2 (7 bases). The CDR3 nucleotides are TGTGCCAGCAGCCCGGGGGGCCCCAACTACGAGCAGTACTTC. Amino acids: CASSPGGPNYEQYF.